A single sample is the source of the 5 T cell receptor beta chains below, sequenced in a study of T-cell memory formation after mild COVID-19. TCRdb reprocessed the 5' RACE reads via MiXCR and lists one record per CDR3 protein. The profile covers a few hundred thousand distinct CDR3 sequences, with 15% to 20% appearing a single time and under 25% taken by the ten largest. The material sequenced was PBMCs or a T cell subset sorted from them (not recorded which). Source of these receptors: a man aged 18-30 years who had mild COVID-19 (a few samples of this study predate the infection). Cell type and time point are not known.

The chain recombines TRBV10-3 with TRBJ1-6, with 9 bases aligning to TRBD1. This CDR3 has 13 residues. From germline, CDR1 is ENHRY and CDR2 SYGVKD. J gave up 12 bases and V 3 bases, and 3 bases lay outside the gene matches. The CDR3 DNA sequence: TGTGCCATCAGTGAACAGGGGGCTCTACCCCTCCACTTT. Protein product: CAISEQGALPLHF.

The rearrangement uses TRBV5-6 and TRBJ2-1; 8 bases are shared with TRBD1. Germline CDR1 is SGHDT and CDR2 is YYEEEE. The V segment lost 4 bases and the J segment 5 bases; nucleotides outside the gene matches: 5. The CDR3 length is 14 residues. CDR3 nucleotides: TGTGCCAGCAGCACCGGACAGGGACACAATGAGCAGTTCTTC. Amino acid sequence: CASSTGQGHNEQFF.

This chain connects TRBV7-2 to TRBJ1-2; no clear D gene. This CDR3 contains 15 residues. Per germline, CDR1 SGHTA and CDR2 FQGNSA. V was pared by 0 bases and J by 6 bases, with 14 bases between. The CDR3 here is CASSLAFSRENGYTF. CDR3 DNA: TGTGCCAGCAGCTTAGCTTTCTCGAGGGAGAATGGCTACACCTTC.

CDR3 in amino acids: CASSLVPGTRTGYTF. The CDR3 region has the DNA TGCGCCAGCAGCTTGGTGCCCGGGACAAGAACTGGCTACACCTTC. The chain uses TRBV5-1 and TRBJ1-2; D possibly corresponds to TRBD1 (6 bases). Germline CDR1 reads SGHRS; CDR2 reads YFSETQ. The CDR3 covers 15 residues. The V and J ends lost 0 bases and 7 bases respectively, with 16 bases between them.

This clonotype was seen a few times. V usage is TRBV6-6 and J usage is TRBJ2-7, with D maybe TRBD1 (6 bases). The germline V gene has CDR1 MNHNY and CDR2 SVGAGI (reference sequence). Trimming pared 6 bases from V and 1 base from J, leaving 13 bases between. This CDR3 comprises 14 residues. DNA for the CDR3: TGTGCCAGCAGGACACAGGGAGTATCCTACGAGCAGTACTTC. Amino acids: CASRTQGVSYEQYF.